These T cell receptor beta chains were read from a single sample in a study of spatial heterogeneity in lung cancer. TCRdb ran MiXCR on the 5' RACE reads and lists one entry per CDR3 protein. This sample has fewer than 15,000 distinct CDR3 sequences, with about a sixth found just once. Sequenced here: PBMCs, sampled at surgery. These receptors all stem from a male donor with early-stage non-small cell lung cancer. CDR3s include the opening cysteine and the closing phenylalanine or tryptophan. The order of the fields is V gene, clone size, D gene, CDR3 length, J gene, CDR3 DNA, CDR3 protein. A D gene is named only where the DNA matches it firmly. Size is stated for part of the rows, as once, few or many counts, or as a class when the clone is expanded.

TRBV6-1	NA	NA	17	TRBJ2-2	TGTGCCAGCAGTGAACGTTTCTCGCTCGACGGAATCGGGGAGCTGTTTTTT	CASSERFSLDGIGELFF
TRBV18	NA	NA	14	TRBJ2-1	TGTGCCAGCTCACCTCTCGGGATGTTCAATGAGCAGTTCTTC	CASSPLGMFNEQFF
TRBV14	NA	NA	13	TRBJ2-7	TGTGCCAGCAGCCAAAGCGTCTCCTACGAGCAGTACTTC	CASSQSVSYEQYF
TRBV6-2/TRBV6-3	many	NA	14	TRBJ1-4	TGTGCCAGCAGTTATTCGGGAGGCGGTGAAAAACTGTTTTTT	CASSYSGGGEKLFF
TRBV6-1	NA	NA	14	TRBJ2-1	TGTGCCAGCAGTGATGGAGTGGGATACAATGAGCAGTTCTTC	CASSDGVGYNEQFF
TRBV7-9	many	TRBD2	15	TRBJ2-4	TGTGCCAGCAGCCCCCTCGGGGGAGGGCACAACATTCAGTACTTC	CASSPLGGGHNIQYF
TRBV9	NA	NA	16	TRBJ2-2	TGTGCCAGCAGCGTAGAGGCTAGCTGGGGCGCCGGGGAGCTGTTTTTT	CASSVEASWGAGELFF
TRBV12-3/TRBV12-4	many	TRBD1	14	TRBJ1-4	TGTGCCAGCAGTCGGGACAGGGATAGTGAAAAACTGTTTTTT	CASSRDRDSEKLFF
TRBV29-1	many	NA	12	TRBJ1-1	TGCAGCGTTGATTATGGGGCAGGGTTAGCTTTCTTT	CSVDYGAGLAFF
TRBV7-6	NA	TRBD2	13	TRBJ2-7	TGTGCCAGCACCCCGATAGCGGGACGCGAGCAGTACTTC	CASTPIAGREQYF
TRBV20-1	NA	NA	17	TRBJ2-5	TGCAGTGCTAGGCCGGCTTCCCGACGGAGATACCAAGAGACCCAGTACTTC	CSARPASRRRYQETQYF
TRBV30	few	NA	11	TRBJ2-3	TGTGCCTGGGGCCTCACAGATACGCAGTATTTT	CAWGLTDTQYF
TRBV15	NA	NA	17	TRBJ1-1	TGTGCCACCAGCAGATCTACAGGGTACCCTTGGAGCACTGAAGCTTTCTTT	CATSRSTGYPWSTEAFF
TRBV11-2	few	NA	15	TRBJ2-5	TGTGCCAGCAGCTTAGATCCGGCTAGCCAAGAGACCCAGTACTTC	CASSLDPASQETQYF
TRBV14	few	NA	15	TRBJ1-3	TGTGCCAGCAGCCAATTGGGGGCTGGAGGAAACACCATATATTTT	CASSQLGAGGNTIYF
TRBV5-1	few	NA	14	TRBJ1-5	TGCGCCAGCAGCCTTGGTGGGGATTATCAGCCCCAGCATTTT	CASSLGGDYQPQHF
TRBV2	NA	NA	16	TRBJ2-3	TGTGCCAGCAGTGAGGGGCTAGCGAGGAGCACAGATACGCAGTATTTT	CASSEGLARSTDTQYF
TRBV9	NA	TRBD2	18	TRBJ2-5	TGTGCCAGCAGCGGACGAGATGGCGGGAGTTTTCGGGGAGAGACCCAGTACTTC	CASSGRDGGSFRGETQYF
TRBV18	NA	NA	13	TRBJ1-2	TGTGCCAGCTCACTGGGCCAGGGCTATGGCTACACCTTC	CASSLGQGYGYTF
TRBV18	few	NA	17	TRBJ2-5	TGTGCCAGCTCACCGAATGTCATCCGGAGCGGGCCGGAGACCCAGTACTTC	CASSPNVIRSGPETQYF
TRBV6-5	many	NA	16	TRBJ2-1	TGTGCCAGCACCACACACGGCGGCGACCTGTACAATGAGCAGTTCTTC	CASTTHGGDLYNEQFF
TRBV20-1	NA	TRBD1	14	TRBJ1-2	TGCAGTGCAGTATCGGGACAGGGCCACTATGGCTACACCTTC	CSAVSGQGHYGYTF